This T cell receptor beta chain stems from a study of T cell responses to AZD1222 COVID-19 vaccine. TCRdb's copy holds only in-frame clones and misses some; the assay was immunoSEQ multiplex PCR. Seen here are more than 140,000 clones, more than 70% observed once, and the top ten hold 3% to 4%. As to this clone: Its antigen is not identified.

The CDR3 contains 14 residues. Study outcomes and limitations: CD4 TCRs associated with vaccination spanned spike, dominating at 160-218 and 743-854. Females outnumbered males among donors, who were mostly white British; clonal diversity was possibly underestimated. Only a handful of people who got AZD1222 tested seropositive at baseline.

The genes are TRBV21-1 and TRBJ1-5. TRBV21-1 counts as a pseudogene. The clonotype originates from an adult in good health. Sequenced here: peripheral blood, sampled on day 0 of MenACWY control vaccination. CDR3 loop: CASSKRSSNQPQHF. The DNA of the CDR3 is TGTGCCAGCAGCAAACGGAGTAGCAATCAGCCCCAGCATTTT.